The 28 T cell receptor beta chains below were found in one sample sequenced in a study of radiation and T cells in renal cell carcinoma. Time point meaning: baseline pretreatment blood. Treatment meaning: 15 Gy SBRT to primary tumor, nephrectomy 4 weeks later. Sequencing was performed with immunoSEQ multiplex PCR; in TCRdb, only in-frame clones are kept and a portion is missing. The repertoire consists of 40,000 to 60,000 clones, with 83% occurring once and the leading ten covering 30% to 35%. The source was blood, collected from a patient whose treatment included radiotherapy and nephrectomy. The origin of the receptors is a woman in her 70s with renal cell carcinoma.

The chain carries TRBV10-2 and TRBJ2-1, with D perhaps TRBD2 (5 bases). CDR3 length equals 15 residues. Germline V gene lookup returns CDR1 WSHSY and CDR2 SAAADI. Trimming left V 2 bases short and J 9 bases short, with 17 bases between. The CDR3 sequence: CASSEPSLGSGEQFF. The CDR3 DNA reads TGCGCCAGCAGTGAGCCTTCACTAGGGTCGGGTGAGCAGTTCTTC.

CDR3 sequence (DNA): TGTGCCAGCTCACACCAAGGGTTGGAGACCCAGTACTTC. Translating it yields CASSHQGLETQYF. The V call is TRBV18, the J call TRBJ2-5; no clear D gene. The CDR3 extends over 13 amino acids. Germline CDR1 KGHSH, CDR2 LQKENI. Trimming cost V 4 bases and J 5 bases, with 11 bases left between them.

This clone was detected once. V gene TRBV6-5 combines with J gene TRBJ1-2, with D possibly being TRBD1 (5 bases). The CDR3 is 15 residues long. The germline CDR1 and CDR2 sequences are MNHEY and SVGAGI. V gave up 6 bases and J gave up 1 base, with 15 bases separating them. This CDR3 is CASSPRRTNNYGYTF. CDR3 in DNA: TGTGCCAGCAGCCCACGGAGGACAAATAACTATGGCTACACCTTC.

The chain joins TRBV4-1 to TRBJ2-5, with D possibly being TRBD1 (6 bases). The assigned J gene may be wrong: the sequence end matches TRBJ2-7 better. CDR1 and CDR2 from the germline V gene are MGHRA and YSYEKL. This CDR3 has 15 residues. The DNA for the CDR3 is TGCGCCAGCAGCCATTCAACAGGGAGATCCTACGAGCAGTACTTC. Translating it yields CASSHSTGRSYEQYF.

The genes are TRBV10-3 and TRBJ2-7, with D unclear. Germline V lookup: CDR1 ENHRY, CDR2 SYGVKD. The CDR3 length is 14 residues. V was clipped by 0 bases and J by 5 bases, with 11 bases between them. CDR3 nucleotides: TGTGCCATCAGTGAGTCAGGCATTTGGGACGAGCAGTACTTC. It encodes CAISESGIWDEQYF.

This chain joins TRBV6-1 and TRBJ2-7; D unresolved. Germline V gives CDR1 MNHNS, CDR2 SASEGT. CDR3 length equals 13 residues. V was shortened by 6 bases and J by 0 bases, with 9 bases between the two germline ends. The CDR3 sequence is CASRAGSSYEQYF. CDR3 in DNA: TGTGCCAGCAGGGCCGGGTCCTCCTACGAGCAGTACTTC.

This chain links TRBV19 with TRBJ1-5; a weak D match, TRBD1 (5 bases). The CDR3 extends over 15 amino acids. With 1 base removed from V and 3 bases from J, the gap between germline ends came to 10 bases. Germline CDR1 LNHDA, CDR2 SQIVND (reference sequence). The CDR3 DNA reads as TGTGCCAGTAGTATAGGGGCAGGGACCAATCAGCCCCAGCATTTT. It specifies CASSIGAGTNQPQHF.

The chain combines TRBV7-8 with TRBJ2-7, with D possibly matching TRBD2 (6 bases). V lost 3 bases, J lost 5 bases, and 14 bases lay in between. There are 14 residues in the CDR3. The V gene's germline CDR1 is SGHVS and CDR2 FQNEAQ. The CDR3 loop is CASSLDPGVNEQYF. The CDR3 DNA sequence: TGTGCCAGCAGCTTGGACCCGGGGGTCAACGAGCAGTACTTC.

This clone was detected only a few times. This rearrangement joins TRBV6-5 to TRBJ2-1; D gene unclear. The CDR3 length is 14 residues. The V end was cut by 6 bases, the J end by 7 bases, with 16 bases between. Germline V lookup: CDR1 MNHEY, CDR2 SVGAGI. Here the CDR3 reads CASRSTTVANEQFF. The CDR3 DNA is TGTGCCAGCAGATCCACAACGGTTGCGAATGAGCAGTTCTTC.

The gene calls are TRBV4-1 and TRBJ2-7; 10 bases map to TRBD1. The CDR3 spans 14 residues. Germline loops: CDR1 MGHRA, CDR2 YSYEKL. Trimming at V came to 4 bases and at J to 2 bases, leaving 2 bases not matched to a gene. The chain's CDR3 is CASSPGTGAYEQYF. The CDR3 region has the DNA TGCGCCAGCAGCCCCGGGACAGGGGCCTACGAGCAGTACTTC.

The V and J genes are TRBV5-4 and TRBJ2-7; the D is unclear. Germline V gene sequence: CDR1 SGHNT, CDR2 YYREEE (reference sequence). The CDR3 has 13 amino acids. The V and J ends lost 4 bases and 0 bases respectively, with 8 bases between them. CDR3 sequence reads: CASSLASSYEQYF. CDR3 sequence (DNA): TGTGCCAGCAGCCTGGCAAGCTCCTACGAGCAGTACTTC.

V gene TRBV9 combines with J gene TRBJ2-2; weak D call: TRBD2 (6 bases). CDR3 length: 16 amino acids. Germline lookup yields CDR1 SGDLS and CDR2 YYNGEE. V was cut by 7 bases and J by 1 base, with 17 bases left in between. CDR3 sequence reads: CASSRSGGRNTGELFF. In nucleotides, the CDR3 is TGTGCCAGCTCTCGGTCAGGAGGGCGGAACACCGGGGAGCTGTTTTTT.

The chain uses TRBV5-6 and TRBJ1-5; the match to TRBD1 covers 8 bases. This CDR3 has 15 residues. V shed 1 base and J 1 base; nucleotides not matched to a gene: 1. Germline CDR1 SGHDT, CDR2 YYEEEE. DNA for the CDR3: TGTGCCAGCAGCTTGAGGGACAGGAGCAATCAGCCCCAGCATTTT. Amino acids: CASSLRDRSNQPQHF.

J is TRBJ1-2 and V is TRBV18, with 7 bases that match TRBD1. CDR1 KGHSH and CDR2 LQKENI come from the germline V gene. This CDR3 region has 15 residues. The V and J ends lost 2 bases and 8 bases, in that order; junction bases with no gene match: 11. In DNA, the CDR3 is TGTGCCAGCTCACCAGGGACAGACATACTGGGCGGCTACACCTTC. Translation gives CASSPGTDILGGYTF.

This chain links TRBV2 with TRBJ2-3; 14 nucleotides agree with TRBD2. Germline V CDR1 and CDR2: SNHLY, FYNNEI. J gave up 9 bases and V 4 bases, and 12 bases lay outside the gene matches. This CDR3 is built from 17 residues. This chain's CDR3 is CASSGLSTSGRGGTQYF. In nucleotides, the CDR3 is TGTGCCAGCAGTGGACTTTCGACTAGCGGGAGGGGGGGAACGCAGTATTTT.

The rearrangement links TRBV6-1 to TRBJ1-6, with TRBD1 matching 7 bases. The CDR3 is 15 residues long. Germline trimming cut 4 bases from V and 8 bases from J; bases unmatched to any gene: 8. Germline V lookup: CDR1 MNHNS, CDR2 SASEGT. The CDR3: CASSGTGGIYSPLHF. CDR3 sequence (DNA): TGTGCCAGCAGTGGGACAGGAGGGATCTATTCACCCCTCCACTTT.

Turning to this clone: Distinct nucleotide sequences in the sample also encode this CDR3. CDR3 sequence reads: CASSFSGAQETQYF. The CDR3 DNA reads as TGTGCCAGCAGCTTTAGCGGGGCCCAAGAGACCCAGTACTTC. V gene TRBV5-6 combines with J gene TRBJ2-5; 8 bases are shared with TRBD2. The V and J ends lost 2 bases and 1 base, in that order; junction bases with no gene match: 1. Germline CDR1 SGHDT, CDR2 YYEEEE. This CDR3 is built from 14 residues.

This clone was seen once. The chain uses TRBV30 and TRBJ1-2; D is undetermined. V lost 1 base and J 2 bases, leaving 8 bases between the germline ends. Germline V lookup: CDR1 GTSNPN, CDR2 SVGIG (reference sequence). The CDR3 extends over 13 amino acids. CDR3 sequence: CAWSAEGNYGYTF. The CDR3 DNA follows: TGTGCCTGGAGTGCGGAAGGCAACTATGGCTACACCTTC.

This chain uses TRBV6-5 with TRBJ1-1, with D maybe TRBD1 (6 bases). The CDR3 sequence is 14 residues long. Germline V gives CDR1 MNHEY, CDR2 SVGAGI. V dropped 10 bases and J dropped 11 bases, with 26 bases sitting between them. CDR3 residues: CATLSGGGGGRAFF. CDR3 nucleotide sequence: TGTGCCACCCTATCGGGGGGGGGCGGAGGTCGTGCTTTCTTT.

This clone has just a few counts. V gene TRBV10-2 combines with J gene TRBJ2-2; 12 bases are a match to TRBD2. The V gene's germline CDR1 is WSHSY and CDR2 SAAADI. With 8 bases clipped from V and 6 bases from J, the junction kept 4 bases outside the gene matches. The CDR3 is 14 amino acids. CDR3: CASRLAGGAGELFF. For the CDR3, the DNA is TGCGCCAGCCGCCTAGCGGGAGGGGCCGGGGAGCTGTTTTTT.

The chain recombines TRBV4-2 with TRBJ2-7; D is unresolved. The CDR3 sequence is 14 residues long. V dropped 1 base and J dropped 4 bases, with 11 bases sitting between them. CDR1 is LGHNA, CDR2 YNFKEQ, per germline. The CDR3 DNA sequence: TGTGCCAGCAGCCAAGGAGTTGTCGGGTACGAGCAGTACTTC. As protein: CASSQGVVGYEQYF.

The V gene is TRBV5-6, the J gene TRBJ2-7; D is ambiguous. V was shortened by 2 bases and J by 7 bases, with 13 bases between the two germline ends. CDR3 length: 13 residues. The germline CDR1 and CDR2 sequences are SGHDT and YYEEEE. The CDR3 spells CASSFGLAGEQYF. The CDR3 nucleotides are TGTGCCAGCAGCTTTGGGTTAGCCGGGGAGCAGTACTTC. Together with reference TRBV5-6 and TRBJ2-7, the CDR3 gives the full variable domain: DAGVTQSPTHLIKTRGQQVTLRCSPKSGHDTVSWYQQALGQGPQFIFQYYEEEERQRGNFPDRFSGHQFPNYSSELNVNALLLGDSALYLCASSFGLAGEQYFGPGTRLTVT.

This clone has more than one count but fewer than ten. The V and J genes are TRBV6-1 and TRBJ2-5; tentative D call: TRBD1 (6 bases). V was clipped by 5 bases and J by 9 bases, with 13 bases between them. Germline CDR1 MNHNS, CDR2 SASEGT. The CDR3 totals 12 residues. In nucleotides, the CDR3 is TGTGCCAGCAGTAGGACAGCAGGGGCCCAGTACTTC. Translated: CASSRTAGAQYF.

J is TRBJ1-3 and V is TRBV7-2; the D is unclear. V gave up 2 bases and J gave up 2 bases, with 13 bases separating them. The CDR3 loop spans 16 amino acids. Germline CDR1 and CDR2: SGHTA and FQGNSA. The CDR3 region is CASSLSGRTAGNTIYF. The CDR3 DNA sequence: TGTGCCAGCAGCTTAAGCGGCAGAACTGCTGGAAACACCATATATTTT.

The count of this clone is one. The chain carries TRBV4-3 and TRBJ2-1; D remains unclear. The germline CDR1 and CDR2 sequences are LGHNA and YSLEER. The CDR3 has 14 amino acids. Trimming left V 0 bases short and J 5 bases short, with 8 bases between. The CDR3 reads CASSQDFADNEQFF. In nucleotides, the CDR3 is TGCGCCAGCAGCCAAGACTTTGCGGACAATGAGCAGTTCTTC.

In its sample, this clone was seen once. The chain joins TRBV10-3 to TRBJ1-1, with TRBD1 matching 8 bases. The CDR3 is 16 residues long. The J segment lost 4 bases and the V segment lost 3 bases, leaving 10 bases of the junction unmatched. CDR1 ENHRY and CDR2 SYGVKD come from the germline V gene. CDR3 nucleotides: TGTGCCATCAGTGAACGGGTCGGGCAGGGGGCCACTGAAGCTTTCTTT. Residues: CAISERVGQGATEAFF.

This clone appeared a few times. The chain recombines TRBV2 with TRBJ1-2; D ambiguous. The length of the CDR3 is 13 residues. Trimming took 5 bases from V and 2 from J, leaving 9 bases between them. Germline V gives CDR1 SNHLY, CDR2 FYNNEI. The CDR3 loop reads CASSPVRNYGYTF. The CDR3 region has the DNA TGTGCCAGCAGTCCCGTTAGGAACTATGGCTACACCTTC.

This sequence joins TRBV7-9 and TRBJ1-1; D might be TRBD1 (6 bases). Trimming stripped 7 bases from V and 1 base from J, with 13 bases between. CDR3 length equals 14 residues. Per germline, CDR1 SEHNR and CDR2 FQNEAQ (reference sequence). Written as DNA, the CDR3 is TGTGCCAGCACCCGATCGACAGGGAACACTGAAGCTTTCTTT. Protein sequence: CASTRSTGNTEAFF.